These 3 T cell receptor beta chains share one sample of origin, sequenced in a study of cytomegalovirus exposure and HLA in healthy donors. The PCR had 60 Vbeta and 13 Jbeta primers. Libraries were prepared by immunoSEQ multiplex PCR; TCRdb keeps only in-frame clonotypes and omits some of them. The top ten clones hold nearly 4.5% of a sample with under 200,000 clones, 79% of them seen once. Sequencing was carried out using PBMCs. The origin of the receptors is a woman in her twenties or thirties in good health and CMV-seropositive.

This clone is a singleton in its sample. The rearrangement links TRBV29-1 to TRBJ2-3; 8 bases fit TRBD2. J was trimmed by 3 bases and V by 4 bases; bases with no gene match: 0. This CDR3 contains 12 residues. Per the germline V gene, CDR1 is SQVTM and CDR2 is ANQGSEA. CDR3 bases: TGCAGCGTTGCGGGAGGGACAGATACGCAGTATTTT. It encodes CSVAGGTDTQYF.

This clone was counted a single time. The V and J genes are TRBV5-5 and TRBJ2-7; 8 bases fit TRBD1. CDR3 length: 14 amino acids. Unmatched junction bases numbered 6, after V lost 3 bases and J lost 4 bases. Germline V gene lookup returns CDR1 SGHKS and CDR2 YYEKEE (reference sequence). DNA of the CDR3: TGTGCCAGCAGCTCGCAGGGGGCGGGTTACGAGCAGTACTTC. Its translation: CASSSQGAGYEQYF.

Comment on this clone: The junction departs from germline at one end; a sequencing error may be responsible. V and J are TRBV10-1 and TRBJ2-3; TRBD2 matches at 14 bases. Looked up from germline, CDR1 is WNHNN and CDR2 is SYGVQD (reference sequence). The CDR3 is 17 residues long. The CDR3 spells CASSEGLAGANTDTQYF. CDR3 DNA: TGCGCCAGTAGTGAGGGACTAGCGGGGGCCAACACAGATACGCAGTATTTT.